This TCR beta chain came from a study of T cell repertoires in cytomegalovirus infection. Study at large: It was the public TCR beta signatures that indicated both CMV infection and matching HLA type. General observations from the study: There were carriers of CMV plus the relevant HLA, and cumulative public TCR beta family frequency identified them.

TCRdb itself ran the reads through MiXCR, one entry per CDR3 protein. The sample lists roughly 500,000 distinct CDR3 sequences, around a third seen once, with roughly a sixth in the top ten. Details on this clonotype: The target antigen is unknown.

This CDR3 is 13 amino acids long. The V gene's germline CDR1 is SGHNT and CDR2 YENEEA. V lost 1 base to trimming and J lost 12 bases, with 13 bases between them. This sample comprised cultured PBMCs, obtained from culture after CMV antigen stimulation. The V and J genes are TRBV11-3 and TRBJ2-1, with D maybe TRBD2 (6 bases). This sequence originates from a human donor in good health (CMV status not recorded). Some clones in this sample may be carry-over from other donors' samples. The CDR3 protein is CASSLVGGVTQFF. The CDR3 bases are TGTGCCAGCAGCTTAGTGGGGGGAGTTACGCAGTTCTTC.